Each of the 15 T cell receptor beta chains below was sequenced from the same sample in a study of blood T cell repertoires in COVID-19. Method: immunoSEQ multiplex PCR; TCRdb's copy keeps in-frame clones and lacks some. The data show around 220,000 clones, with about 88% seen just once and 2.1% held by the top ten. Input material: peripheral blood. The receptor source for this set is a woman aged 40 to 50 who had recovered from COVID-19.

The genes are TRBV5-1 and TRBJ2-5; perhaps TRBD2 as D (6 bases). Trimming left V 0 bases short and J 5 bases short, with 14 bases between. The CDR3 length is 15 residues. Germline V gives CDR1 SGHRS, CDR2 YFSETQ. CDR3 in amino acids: CASSLDIRGGETQYF. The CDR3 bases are TGCGCCAGCAGCTTGGACATCCGGGGAGGTGAGACCCAGTACTTC.

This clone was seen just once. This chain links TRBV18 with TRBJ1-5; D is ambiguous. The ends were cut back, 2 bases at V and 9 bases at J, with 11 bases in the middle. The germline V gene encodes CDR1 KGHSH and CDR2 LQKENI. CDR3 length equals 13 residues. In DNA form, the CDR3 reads TGTGCCAGCTCACCAATGGAGTCGACGCCCCAGCATTTT. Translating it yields CASSPMESTPQHF.

The CDR3 DNA reads as TGTGCCAGCAGTACGACAGGGTCCGGGGAGCTGTTTTTT. It translates to CASSTTGSGELFF. This chain joins TRBV2 and TRBJ2-2, with TRBD1 matching over 7 bases. Germline V gene lookup returns CDR1 SNHLY and CDR2 FYNNEI. The trim removed 5 bases at V and 6 bases at J, leaving 3 bases unmatched. The CDR3 has 13 residues.

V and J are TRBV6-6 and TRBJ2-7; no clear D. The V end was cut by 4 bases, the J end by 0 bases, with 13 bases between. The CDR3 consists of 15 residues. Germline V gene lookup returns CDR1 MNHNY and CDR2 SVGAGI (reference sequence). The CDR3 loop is CASSSPDRSSYEQYF. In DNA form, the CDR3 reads TGTGCCAGCAGTTCTCCAGACCGGAGCTCCTACGAGCAGTACTTC.

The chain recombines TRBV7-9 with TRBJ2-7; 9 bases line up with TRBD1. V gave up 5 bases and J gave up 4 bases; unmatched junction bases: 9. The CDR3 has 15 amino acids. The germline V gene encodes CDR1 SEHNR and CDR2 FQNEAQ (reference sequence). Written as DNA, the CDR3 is TGTGCCAGCAGCACCACCGGGACAGGGACTTACGAGCAGTACTTC. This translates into CASSTTGTGTYEQYF.

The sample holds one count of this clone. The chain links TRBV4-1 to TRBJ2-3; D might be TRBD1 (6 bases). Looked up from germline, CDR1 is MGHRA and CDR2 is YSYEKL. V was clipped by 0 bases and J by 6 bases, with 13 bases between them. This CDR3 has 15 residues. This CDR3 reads CASSQDLHRVDTQYF. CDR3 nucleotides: TGCGCCAGCAGCCAAGATTTGCACAGGGTGGATACGCAGTATTTT.

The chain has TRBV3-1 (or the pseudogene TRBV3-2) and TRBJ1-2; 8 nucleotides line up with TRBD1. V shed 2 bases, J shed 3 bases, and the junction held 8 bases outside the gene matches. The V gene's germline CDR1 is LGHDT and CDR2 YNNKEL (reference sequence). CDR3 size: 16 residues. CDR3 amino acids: CASSQTAQGAYYGYTF. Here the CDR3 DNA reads TGTGCCAGCAGCCAAACGGCCCAGGGGGCGTACTATGGCTACACCTTC.

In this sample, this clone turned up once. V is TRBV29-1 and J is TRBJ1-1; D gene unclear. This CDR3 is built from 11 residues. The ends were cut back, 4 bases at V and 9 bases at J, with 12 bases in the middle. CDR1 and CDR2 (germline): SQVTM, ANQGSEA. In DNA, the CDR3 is TGCAGCGTTGTCTCCTTGCTAAAAGCTTTCTTT. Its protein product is CSVVSLLKAFF. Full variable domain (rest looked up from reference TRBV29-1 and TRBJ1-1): SAVISQKPSRDICQRGTSLTIQCQVDSQVTMMFWYRQQPGQSLTLIATANQGSEATYESGFVIDKFPISRPNLTFSTLTVSNMSPEDSSIYLCSVVSLLKAFFGQGTRLTVV.

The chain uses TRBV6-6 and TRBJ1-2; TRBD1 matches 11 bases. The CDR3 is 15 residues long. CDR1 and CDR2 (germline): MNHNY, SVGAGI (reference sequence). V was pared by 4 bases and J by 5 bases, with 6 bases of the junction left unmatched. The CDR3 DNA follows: TGTGCCAGCAGTTTCCCGGGACAGGGGGGTTATGGCTACACCTTC. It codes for CASSFPGQGGYGYTF.

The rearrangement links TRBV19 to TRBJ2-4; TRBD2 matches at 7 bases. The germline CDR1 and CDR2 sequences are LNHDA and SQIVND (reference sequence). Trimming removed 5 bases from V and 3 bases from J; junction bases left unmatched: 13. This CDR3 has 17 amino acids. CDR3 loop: CASSPGVPGGNKNIQYF. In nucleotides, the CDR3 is TGTGCCAGTAGTCCCGGTGTGCCGGGGGGAAACAAAAACATTCAGTACTTC.

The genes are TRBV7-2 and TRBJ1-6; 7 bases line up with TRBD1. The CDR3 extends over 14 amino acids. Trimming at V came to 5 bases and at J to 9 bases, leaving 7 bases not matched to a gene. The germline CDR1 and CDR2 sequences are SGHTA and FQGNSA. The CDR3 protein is CASSLRGKGSPLHF. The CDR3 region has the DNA TGTGCCAGCAGCCTCAGGGGGAAGGGTTCACCCCTCCACTTT.

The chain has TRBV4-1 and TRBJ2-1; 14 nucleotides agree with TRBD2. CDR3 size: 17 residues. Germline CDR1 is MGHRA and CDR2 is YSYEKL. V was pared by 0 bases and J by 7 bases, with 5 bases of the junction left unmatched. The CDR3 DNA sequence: TGCGCCAGCAGCCAAGAGGGACTAGCGGGAGAGGGAAATGAGCAGTTCTTC. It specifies CASSQEGLAGEGNEQFF.

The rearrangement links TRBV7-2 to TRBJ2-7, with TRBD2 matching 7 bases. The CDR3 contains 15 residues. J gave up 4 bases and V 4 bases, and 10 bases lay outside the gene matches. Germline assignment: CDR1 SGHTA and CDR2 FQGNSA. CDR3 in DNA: TGTGCCAGCAGCTCGAACGGGGGGTTTGGGTACGAGCAGTACTTC. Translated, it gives CASSSNGGFGYEQYF. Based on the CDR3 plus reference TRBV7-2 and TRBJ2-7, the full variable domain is GAGVSQSPSNKVTEKGKDVELRCDPISGHTALYWYRQSLGQGLEFLIYFQGNSAPDKSGLPSDRFSAERTGGSVSTLTIQRTQQEDSAVYLCASSSNGGFGYEQYFGPGTRLTVT.

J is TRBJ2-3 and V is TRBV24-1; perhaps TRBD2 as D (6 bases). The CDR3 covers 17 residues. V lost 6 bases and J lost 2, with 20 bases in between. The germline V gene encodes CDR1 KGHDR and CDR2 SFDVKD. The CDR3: CATSLGGTSSFTDTQYF. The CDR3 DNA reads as TGTGCCACCAGTCTGGGGGGAACTAGTTCCTTCACAGATACGCAGTATTTT.

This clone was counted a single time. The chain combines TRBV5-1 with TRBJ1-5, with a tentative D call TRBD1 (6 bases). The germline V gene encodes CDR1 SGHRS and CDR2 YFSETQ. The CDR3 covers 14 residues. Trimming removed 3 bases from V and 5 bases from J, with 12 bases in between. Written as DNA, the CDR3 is TGCGCCAGCAGCTACAGGGAGGGAGATCAGCCCCAGCATTTT. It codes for CASSYREGDQPQHF.